One sample yielded the 10 T cell receptor beta chains listed below, sequenced in a study of T-cell memory formation after mild COVID-19. MiXCR, applied by TCRdb to the 5' RACE reads, yields one record per CDR3 protein. The sample records about 150,000 distinct CDR3 sequences, more than 14% being singletons. The sequencing sample was made of PBMCs or a T cell subset sorted from them (not recorded which). The receptors stem from an adult woman who had mild COVID-19 (a few samples of this study predate the infection). Cell type and time point are not known.

This chain uses TRBV4-3 with TRBJ2-5; TRBD1 might be the D (5 bases). V shed 2 bases and J shed 3 bases, with 13 bases lying between them. The CDR3 extends over 15 amino acids. Germline V gene lookup returns CDR1 LGHNA and CDR2 YSLEER. This CDR3 is CASSQKGKGKETQYF. Here the CDR3 DNA reads TGCGCCAGCAGCCAAAAGGGGAAGGGGAAAGAGACCCAGTACTTC.

This clonotype appeared a few times. This chain connects TRBV9 to TRBJ2-2; no definite D call. Trimming pared 4 bases from V and 2 bases from J, leaving 9 bases between. This CDR3 is 14 amino acids long. CDR1 is SGDLS, CDR2 YYNGEE, per germline. The DNA of the CDR3 is TGTGCCAGCAGCAGGCCGACCAACACCGGGGAGCTGTTTTTT. It specifies CASSRPTNTGELFF.

This rearrangement joins TRBV5-1 to TRBJ2-7; D gene ambiguous. CDR3 length: 14 residues. The V and J ends lost 7 bases and 2 bases respectively, with 16 bases between them. Looked up from germline, CDR1 is SGHRS and CDR2 is YFSETQ. CDR3 DNA sequence: TGCGCCAGCTCATTGTGGGGTTCCACCTACGAGCAGTACTTC. It yields the protein CASSLWGSTYEQYF. Together with reference TRBV5-1 and TRBJ2-7, the CDR3 gives the full variable domain: KAGVTQTPRYLIKTRGQQVTLSCSPISGHRSVSWYQQTPGQGLQFLFEYFSETQRNKGNFPGRFSGRQFSNSRSEMNVSTLELGDSALYLCASSLWGSTYEQYFGPGTRLTVT.

The chain carries TRBV20-1 and TRBJ2-3; 14 positions match TRBD2. The CDR3 sequence is 14 residues long. V dropped 6 bases and J dropped 4; count of bases not matched to a gene: 3. Looked up from germline, CDR1 is DFQATT and CDR2 is SNEGSKA (reference sequence). The CDR3 here is CSARLAGGSDTQYF. CDR3 DNA sequence: TGCAGTGCCAGACTAGCGGGAGGGTCAGATACGCAGTATTTT.

V and J are TRBV29-1 and TRBJ2-1; weak D call: TRBD2 (5 bases). V lost 4 bases and J 4 bases, leaving 14 bases between the germline ends. The germline V gene encodes CDR1 SQVTM and CDR2 ANQGSEA. This CDR3 has 14 residues. Here the CDR3 reads CSVGGLSLYNEQFF. CDR3 bases: TGCAGCGTTGGCGGGCTGTCCCTATACAATGAGCAGTTCTTC.

Notes on this clonotype: A read error may be the cause here, since a much bigger clone is one base away. This chain uses TRBV5-1 with TRBJ2-7; TRBD2 is a possible D gene (7 bases). This CDR3 region has 14 residues. The germline V gene encodes CDR1 SGHRS and CDR2 YFSETQ. The CDR3 region is CARSLRGGSYEQYF. The CDR3 region has the DNA TGCGCCAGAAGCTTGAGGGGGGGCTCCTACGAGCAGTACTTC.

The V call is TRBV29-1, the J call TRBJ2-5, with a weak D call TRBD2 (6 bases). The CDR3 spans 16 residues. V was clipped by 4 bases and J by 3 bases, with 21 bases between them. The V gene's germline CDR1 is SQVTM and CDR2 ANQGSEA. In DNA form, the CDR3 reads TGCAGCGTTGGAGGATTAGGCAGGAGGGTCAAAGAGACCCAGTACTTC. Residues: CSVGGLGRRVKETQYF.

In its sample, this clonotype was seen many times. V usage is TRBV27 and J usage is TRBJ2-5, with TRBD1 matching over 9 bases. V dropped 6 bases and J dropped 3; count of bases not matched to a gene: 8. This CDR3 has 15 amino acids. Germline values: CDR1 MNHEY, CDR2 SMNVEV (reference sequence). The CDR3 sequence: CASSTKGQGKETQYF. The CDR3 nucleotides are TGTGCCAGCAGCACCAAGGGACAGGGTAAAGAGACCCAGTACTTC.

The V call is TRBV5-1, the J call TRBJ1-5; D may be TRBD1 (6 bases). The CDR3 contains 15 residues. Germline V CDR1 and CDR2: SGHRS, YFSETQ. V lost 1 base and J 5 bases, leaving 13 bases between the germline ends. The CDR3 DNA reads TGCGCCAGCAGCTTGTCGCCCAGGGGTGATCAGCCCCAGCATTTT. Translating gives CASSLSPRGDQPQHF.

V and J are TRBV7-2 and TRBJ2-1; 7 bases fit TRBD2. The CDR3 sequence is 15 residues long. From germline, CDR1 is SGHTA and CDR2 FQGNSA. J was trimmed by 4 bases and V by 2 bases; bases with no gene match: 5. Here the CDR3 reads CASSLRSGAYNEQFF. CDR3 nucleotide sequence: TGTGCCAGCAGCTTAAGGAGCGGGGCTTACAATGAGCAGTTCTTC.